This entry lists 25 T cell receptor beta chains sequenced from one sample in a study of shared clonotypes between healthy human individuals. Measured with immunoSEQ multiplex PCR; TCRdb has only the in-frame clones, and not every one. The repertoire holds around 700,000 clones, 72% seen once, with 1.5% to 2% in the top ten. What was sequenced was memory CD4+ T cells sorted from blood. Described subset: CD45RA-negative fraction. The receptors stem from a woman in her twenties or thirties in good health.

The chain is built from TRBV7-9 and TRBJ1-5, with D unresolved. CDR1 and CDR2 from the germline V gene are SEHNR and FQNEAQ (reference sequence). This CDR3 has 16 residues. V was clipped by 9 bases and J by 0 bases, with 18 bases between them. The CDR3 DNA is TGTGCCAGTCAATACTGGTCCTCAGGTAGCAATCAGCCCCAGCATTTT. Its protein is CASQYWSSGSNQPQHF.

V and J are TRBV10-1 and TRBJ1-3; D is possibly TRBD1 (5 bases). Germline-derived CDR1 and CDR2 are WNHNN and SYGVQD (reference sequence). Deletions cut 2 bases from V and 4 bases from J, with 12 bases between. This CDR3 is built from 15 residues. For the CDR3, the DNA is TGCGCCAGCAGTGAGAACCTAGGGGACGGAAACACCATATATTTT. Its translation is CASSENLGDGNTIYF.

The CDR3 nucleotides are TGTGCCAGCAGCCCGAGCAGGGTCTACGAGCAGTACTTC. Its translation: CASSPSRVYEQYF. The chain is built from TRBV7-9 and TRBJ2-7, with a tentative D call TRBD1 (5 bases). Germline CDR1 reads SEHNR; CDR2 reads FQNEAQ (reference sequence). Trimming stripped 5 bases from V and 3 bases from J, with 11 bases between. The CDR3 length is 13 residues.

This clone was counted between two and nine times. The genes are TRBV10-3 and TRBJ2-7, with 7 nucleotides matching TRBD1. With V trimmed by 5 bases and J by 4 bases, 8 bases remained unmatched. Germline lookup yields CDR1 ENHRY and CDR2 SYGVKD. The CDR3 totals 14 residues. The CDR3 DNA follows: TGTGCCATCAGTCCGGGACAGAACCGTTACGAGCAGTACTTC. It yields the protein CAISPGQNRYEQYF.

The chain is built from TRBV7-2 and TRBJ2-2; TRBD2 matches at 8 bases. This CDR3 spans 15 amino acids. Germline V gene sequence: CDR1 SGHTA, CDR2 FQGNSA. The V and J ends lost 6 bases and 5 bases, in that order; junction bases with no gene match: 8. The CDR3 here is CASRRSGSYTGELFF. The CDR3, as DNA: TGTGCCAGCAGGAGGAGCGGGAGTTATACCGGGGAGCTGTTTTTT.

The CDR3 reads CASSSMKGGNTGELFF. DNA of the CDR3: TGTGCCAGCAGCTCCATGAAGGGGGGGAACACCGGGGAGCTGTTTTTT. This rearrangement joins TRBV7-3 to TRBJ2-2; D may be TRBD1 or TRBD2 (6 bases each). The CDR3 totals 16 residues. Germline CDR1 reads SGHTA; CDR2 reads FQGTGA. V was trimmed by 4 bases and J by 1 base, leaving 13 bases between them. Full variable domain (outside the CDR3, taken from reference TRBV7-3 and TRBJ2-2): GAGVSQTPSNKVTEKGKYVELRCDPISGHTALYWYRQSLGQGPEFLIYFQGTGAADDSGLPNDRFFAVRPEGSVSTLKIQRTERGDSAVYLCASSSMKGGNTGELFFGEGSRLTVL.

CDR3 coding DNA: TGTGCCAGCAGCCCAGGGGTTGGCCCCCCAGATACGCAGTATTTT. It translates to CASSPGVGPPDTQYF. The rearrangement links TRBV11-2 to TRBJ2-3; D is perhaps TRBD1 (6 bases). Looked up from germline, CDR1 is SGHAT and CDR2 is FQNNGV. CDR3 length: 15 residues. V was cut by 5 bases and J by 4 bases, with 16 bases left in between.

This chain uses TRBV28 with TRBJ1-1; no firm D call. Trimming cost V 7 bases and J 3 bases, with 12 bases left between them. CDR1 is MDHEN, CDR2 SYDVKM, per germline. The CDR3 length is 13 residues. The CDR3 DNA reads TGTGCCAGCACCCGCGGTGTGGACACTGAAGCTTTCTTT. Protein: CASTRGVDTEAFF.

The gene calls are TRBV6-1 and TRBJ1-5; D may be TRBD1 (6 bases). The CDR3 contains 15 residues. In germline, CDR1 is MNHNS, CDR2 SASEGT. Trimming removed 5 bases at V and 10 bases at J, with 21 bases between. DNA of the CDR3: TGTGCCAGCAGTCAGAAGGACAGTGGATCCACCCCCCAGCATTTT. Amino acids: CASSQKDSGSTPQHF.

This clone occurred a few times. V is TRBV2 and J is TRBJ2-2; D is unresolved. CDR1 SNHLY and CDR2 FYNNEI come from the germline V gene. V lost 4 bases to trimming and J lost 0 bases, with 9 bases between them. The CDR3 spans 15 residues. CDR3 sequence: CASSGERTNTGELFF. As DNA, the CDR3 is TGTGCCAGCAGTGGAGAGCGTACGAACACCGGGGAGCTGTTTTTT.

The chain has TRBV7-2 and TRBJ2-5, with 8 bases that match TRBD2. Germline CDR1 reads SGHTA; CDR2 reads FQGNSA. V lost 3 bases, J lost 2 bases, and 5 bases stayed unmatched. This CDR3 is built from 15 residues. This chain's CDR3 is CASSFVGGDQETQYF. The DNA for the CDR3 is TGTGCCAGCAGCTTCGTCGGGGGGGATCAAGAGACCCAGTACTTC.

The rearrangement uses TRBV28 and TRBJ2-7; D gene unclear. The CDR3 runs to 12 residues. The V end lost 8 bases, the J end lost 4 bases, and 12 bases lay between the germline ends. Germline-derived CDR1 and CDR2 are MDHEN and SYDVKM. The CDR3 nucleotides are TGTGCCAGCGGGGTCGTGACTTACGAGCAGTACTTC. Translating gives CASGVVTYEQYF.

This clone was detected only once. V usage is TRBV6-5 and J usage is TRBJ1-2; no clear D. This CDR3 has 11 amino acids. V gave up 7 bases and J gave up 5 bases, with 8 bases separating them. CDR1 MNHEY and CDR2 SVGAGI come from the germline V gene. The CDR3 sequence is CASMDGYGYTF. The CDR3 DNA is TGTGCCAGCATGGACGGTTATGGCTACACCTTC.

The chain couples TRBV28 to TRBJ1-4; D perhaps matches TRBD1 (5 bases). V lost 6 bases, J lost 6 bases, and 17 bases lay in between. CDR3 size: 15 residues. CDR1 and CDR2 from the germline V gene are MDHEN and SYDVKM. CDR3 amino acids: CASSSFGGADEKLFF. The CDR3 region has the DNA TGTGCCAGCAGCTCCTTCGGGGGAGCTGATGAAAAACTGTTTTTT.

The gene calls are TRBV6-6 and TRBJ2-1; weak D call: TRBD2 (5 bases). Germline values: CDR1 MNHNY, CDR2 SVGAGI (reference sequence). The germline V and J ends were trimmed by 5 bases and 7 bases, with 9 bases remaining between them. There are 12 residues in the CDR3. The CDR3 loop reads CASSKLGNEQFF. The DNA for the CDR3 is TGTGCCAGCAGTAAACTAGGTAATGAGCAGTTCTTC.

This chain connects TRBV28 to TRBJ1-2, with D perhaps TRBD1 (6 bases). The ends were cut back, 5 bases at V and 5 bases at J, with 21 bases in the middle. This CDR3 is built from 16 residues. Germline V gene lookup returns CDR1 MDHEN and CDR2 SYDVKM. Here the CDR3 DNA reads TGTGCCAGCAGTCCAACCCGGACAGACCTCTTTTATGGCTACACCTTC. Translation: CASSPTRTDLFYGYTF.

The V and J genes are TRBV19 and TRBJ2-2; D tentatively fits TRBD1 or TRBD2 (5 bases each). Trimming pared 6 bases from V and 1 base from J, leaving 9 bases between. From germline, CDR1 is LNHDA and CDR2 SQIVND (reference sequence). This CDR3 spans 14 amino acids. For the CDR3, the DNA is TGTGCCAGTAGCGGGGCAGGGAACACCGGGGAGCTGTTTTTT. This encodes CASSGAGNTGELFF.

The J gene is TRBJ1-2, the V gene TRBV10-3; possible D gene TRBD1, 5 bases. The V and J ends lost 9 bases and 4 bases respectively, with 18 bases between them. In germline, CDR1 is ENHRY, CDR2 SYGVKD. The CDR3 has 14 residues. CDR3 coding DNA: TGTGCCATTAGCTGGAAAACAGGTCGCTATGGCTACACCTTC. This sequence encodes CAISWKTGRYGYTF.

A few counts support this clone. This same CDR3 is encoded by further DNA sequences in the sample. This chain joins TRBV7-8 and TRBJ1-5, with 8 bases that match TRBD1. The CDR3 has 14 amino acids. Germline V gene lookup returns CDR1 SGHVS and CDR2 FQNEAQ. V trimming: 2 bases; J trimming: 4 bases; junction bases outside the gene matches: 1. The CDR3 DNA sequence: TGTGCCAGCAGCTTACGGACAGGGAATCAGCCCCAGCATTTT. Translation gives CASSLRTGNQPQHF.

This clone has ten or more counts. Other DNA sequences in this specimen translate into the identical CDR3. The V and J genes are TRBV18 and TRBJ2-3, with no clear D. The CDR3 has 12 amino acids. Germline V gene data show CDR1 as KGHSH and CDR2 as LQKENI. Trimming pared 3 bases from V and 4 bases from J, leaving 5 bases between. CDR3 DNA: TGTGCCAGCTCACCCGCCCCAGATACGCAGTATTTT. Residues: CASSPAPDTQYF. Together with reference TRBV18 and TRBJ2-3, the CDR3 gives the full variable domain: NAGVMQNPRHLVRRRGQEARLRCSPMKGHSHVYWYRQLPEEGLKFMVYLQKENIIDESGMPKERFSAEFPKEGPSILRIQQVVRGDSAAYFCASSPAPDTQYFGPGTRLTVL.

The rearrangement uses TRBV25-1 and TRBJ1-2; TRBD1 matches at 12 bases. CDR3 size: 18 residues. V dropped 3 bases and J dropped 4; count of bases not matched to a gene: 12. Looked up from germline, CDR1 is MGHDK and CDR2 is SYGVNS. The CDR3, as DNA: TGTGCCAGCAGTGACCTGGGGACAGGGGGCGATCGGAGCTATGGCTACACCTTC. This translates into CASSDLGTGGDRSYGYTF.

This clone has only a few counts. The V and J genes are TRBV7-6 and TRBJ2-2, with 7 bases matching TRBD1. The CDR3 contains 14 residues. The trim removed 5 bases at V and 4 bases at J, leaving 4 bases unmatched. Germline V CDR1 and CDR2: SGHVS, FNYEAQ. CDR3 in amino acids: CASSPRQGTGELFF. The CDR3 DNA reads TGTGCCAGCAGCCCCCGACAGGGCACCGGGGAGCTGTTTTTT.

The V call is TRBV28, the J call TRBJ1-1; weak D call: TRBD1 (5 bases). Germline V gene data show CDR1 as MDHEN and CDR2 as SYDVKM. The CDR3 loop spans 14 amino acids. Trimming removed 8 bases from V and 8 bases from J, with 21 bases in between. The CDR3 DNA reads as TGTGCCAGCGGACCGCCTTTCAGGGTCCCCGAAGCTTTCTTT. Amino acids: CASGPPFRVPEAFF.

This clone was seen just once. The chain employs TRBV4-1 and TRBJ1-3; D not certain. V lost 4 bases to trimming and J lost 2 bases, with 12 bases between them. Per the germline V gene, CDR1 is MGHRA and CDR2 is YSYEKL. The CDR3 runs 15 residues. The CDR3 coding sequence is TGCGCCAGCAGCCCCGGGAGAGGGACTGGAAACACCATATATTTT. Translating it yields CASSPGRGTGNTIYF.

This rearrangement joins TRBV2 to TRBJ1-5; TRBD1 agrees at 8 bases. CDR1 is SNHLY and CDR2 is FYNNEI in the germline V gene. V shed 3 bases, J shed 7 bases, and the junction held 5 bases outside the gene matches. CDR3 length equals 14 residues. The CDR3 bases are TGTGCCAGCAGTGACAGGGGGCGCGCACAGCCCCAGCATTTT. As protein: CASSDRGRAQPQHF.